This T cell receptor beta chain stems from a study of T cell responses to AZD1222 COVID-19 vaccine. Pooled together were second doses at about 4 or about 12 weeks. The CDR3 consists of 15 residues. From germline, CDR1 is MNHNY and CDR2 SVGAGI (reference sequence). The ends were cut back, 6 bases at V and 3 bases at J, with 15 bases in the middle. Overall study results and limits: Two doses of AZD1222 preceded a rise in Spike-specific TCR breadth and depth. Unmutated variant regions reportedly attract nearly half of all spike-specific TCRs. Spike-wide vaccine-associated CD4 TCRs dominated at 160-218 and 743-854.

TCRdb's copy holds only in-frame clones and misses some; the assay was immunoSEQ multiplex PCR. The repertoire holds over 130,000 clones, with roughly 92% as singletons. Of note for this clone: No antigen is known for it.

The sequence came from an adult who received the AZD1222 COVID-19 vaccine. V gene TRBV6-6 combines with J gene TRBJ1-3; no reliable D call. This specimen consisted of peripheral blood, obtained 28 days after the second AZD1222 dose. The CDR3: CASRTYPSGGNTIYF. The CDR3 bases are TGTGCCAGCAGAACTTACCCGTCCGGTGGAAACACCATATATTTT.